These 4 T cell receptor beta chains were all obtained from the same sample, sequenced in a study of cytomegalovirus exposure and HLA in healthy donors. The PCR ran on 60 Vbeta and 13 Jbeta primers. Assay: immunoSEQ multiplex PCR; the TCRdb copy retains only in-frame clones and omits some. The repertoire consists of more than 90,000 clones, with 69% occurring once and the leading ten covering 2.5% to 3%. The specimen was PBMCs. Receptors originate from a middle-aged man in good health and CMV-seronegative.

The table lists this clone with a few counts. This chain connects TRBV4-3 to TRBJ2-7, with 8 nucleotides matching TRBD1. CDR1 is LGHNA and CDR2 is YSLEER in the germline V gene. The CDR3 has 16 amino acids. V shed 1 base and J 5 bases; nucleotides not matched to a gene: 10. For the CDR3, the DNA is TGCGCCAGCAGCCAAGGGGTGACAGGGGCCGGGGACGAGCAGTACTTC. It codes for CASSQGVTGAGDEQYF.

This rearrangement joins TRBV5-1 to TRBJ2-3, with 10 bases matching TRBD1. CDR1 and CDR2 (germline): SGHRS, YFSETQ. The CDR3 spans 16 residues. Unmatched junction bases numbered 5, after V lost 2 bases and J lost 2 bases. This chain's CDR3 is CASSLPGTGATDTQYF. The CDR3 DNA is TGCGCCAGCAGCTTACCCGGGACAGGGGCCACAGATACGCAGTATTTT. Full variable domain (outside the CDR3, taken from reference TRBV5-1 and TRBJ2-3): KAGVTQTPRYLIKTRGQQVTLSCSPISGHRSVSWYQQTPGQGLQFLFEYFSETQRNKGNFPGRFSGRQFSNSRSEMNVSTLELGDSALYLCASSLPGTGATDTQYFGPGTRLTVL.

The chain employs TRBV14 and TRBJ2-3; D not resolved. CDR1 is SGHDN, CDR2 FVKESK, per germline. The CDR3 totals 13 residues. V was shortened by 0 bases and J by 4 bases, with 5 bases between the two germline ends. CDR3 coding DNA: TGTGCCAGCAGCCAAGATCTTCCAGATACGCAGTATTTT. Translating gives CASSQDLPDTQYF.

This sequence joins TRBV5-1 and TRBJ2-3; 9 nucleotides line up with TRBD1. This CDR3 spans 14 amino acids. V lost 4 bases, J lost 4 bases, and 4 bases stayed unmatched. Looked up from germline, CDR1 is SGHRS and CDR2 is YFSETQ. The CDR3 DNA is TGCGCCAGCAGCCCCACAGGGGGCTCAGATACGCAGTATTTT. Translation: CASSPTGGSDTQYF.